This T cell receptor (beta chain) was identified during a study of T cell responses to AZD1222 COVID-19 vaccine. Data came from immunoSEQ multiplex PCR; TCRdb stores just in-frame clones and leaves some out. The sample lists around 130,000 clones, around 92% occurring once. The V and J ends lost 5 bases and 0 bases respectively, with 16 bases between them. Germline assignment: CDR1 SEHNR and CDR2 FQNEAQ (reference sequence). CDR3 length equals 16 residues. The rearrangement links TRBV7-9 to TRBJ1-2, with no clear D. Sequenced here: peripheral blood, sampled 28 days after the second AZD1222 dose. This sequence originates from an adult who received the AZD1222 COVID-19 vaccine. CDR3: CASSPLIAEANYGYTF. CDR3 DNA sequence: TGTGCCAGCAGCCCTCTTATAGCAGAGGCTAACTATGGCTACACCTTC.